This T cell receptor beta chain was identified during a study of cytomegalovirus exposure and HLA in healthy donors (dated by TCRdb to the late 2010s). About the investigation overall: An earlier analysis of roughly 610 of the donors reported roughly 300 Gb of sequence data and 117 million unique TCR beta sequences obtained from 150 million to 200 million T cells. Because of strong linkage in the cohort, roughly five DR-DQ haplotypes were treated as single units for association and clustering. Donor age, sex, ethnicity and CMV serostatus were compiled together with the repertoire data. To predict cytomegalovirus infection status, the study combined high-throughput TCR immunosequencing, statistical association of individual TCRs with disease status, and machine learning. In addition to the first cohort of 666 subjects, a separate validation cohort of approximately 130 different subjects was used. In a later genetic analysis, genome-wide SNP genotypes for about 55% of the roughly 700 donors were used, and that subset was treated as a discovery cohort. Both class I and class II loci were covered by HLA typing, at four-digit resolution. All discovery cohort repertoires had been generated using a single sequencing platform. The study aimed to test whether cataloging public T cell receptors could reveal signatures of past pathogen exposure. Approximately 310 gigabases of sequencing data and 75 million to 85 million unique TCR sequences made up an early release that covered approximately 650 HLA-typed donors. To decide whether each TCR beta V gene segment behaved as functional or pseudogenic, an earlier analysis of over 500 of the donors relied on high-throughput TCR beta sequencing. The study profiled the T cell repertoires of 666 subjects by immunosequencing and related them to cytomegalovirus serostatus. A later analysis re-analyzed previously published TCR beta repertoires from roughly 690 donors and added high-resolution HLA genotyping to study TCR occurrence patterns. The number of donors typed differed by locus, with about 629-630 for A, B, C, DRB1 and DQB1, over 500 for DQA1, 600 to 610 for DPA1, and around 450 for DPB1. Of the 350 to 450 genotyped donors, 65% to 90% were placed in the genetic ancestry cluster associated with self-reported Caucasian donors. Rather than using new phenotypic data, the later analysis identified candidate immune exposures from TCR beta sequences and from how often those sequences occurred across donors. On average, roughly 200,000 unique TCR beta nucleotide sequences were sequenced per donor among 398 genotyped donors of the cohort, with roughly 18% of those sequences being non-productive. Results the study describes overall, beyond this receptor: In a later genetic analysis, a missense DCLRE1C variant was associated with V-gene and J-gene trimming of TCR beta chains, and the association was replicated in an independent cohort. Compared with the roughly 600-donor mean, donors in an Asian-associated ancestry cluster had fewer N-insertions in productive TCRs, according to a later genetic analysis. CMV serostatus was the only immune exposure information available for the cohort. The classifier was reported to diagnose cytomegalovirus status with high specificity and sensitivity in both the original cohort and the validation cohort. The study listed 164 TCR beta chains as associated with cytomegalovirus. Some IMGT-functional V segments, including TRBV6-2 and TRBV6-3, could not be distinguished by the 87-base-pair reads and were therefore excluded. Across donors, most TCR sequences were observed very rarely, whereas some public TCRs were present in many individuals. The presence/absence analyses assumed that sequencing depth was roughly uniform across donors, and that assumption may not be true. A group of highly shared sequence variants was considered likely to be a technical artifact of the sequencing pipeline. Broadly in line with IMGT annotations, most TCR beta V segments showed up in productive rearrangements about 87% or about 30% of the time in an earlier analysis of several hundred of the donors. In a later analysis, the rate of TCR association differed among HLA loci, with DRB1 alleles having the most associated TCRs and HLA-C alleles having the fewest. In a later analysis, 16,951 TCR beta sequences were associated with specific HLA alleles at a false discovery rate of 0.05. Linkage disequilibrium might explain the correlated functional status among segregating V segments, but an unknown experimental factor could not be excluded. Compared with equally common non-associated chains, HLA-associated TCR beta chains in a later analysis were more clonally expanded and had lower generation probabilities. A later analysis reported that several top co-occurrence clusters appeared linked to parvovirus B19, influenza, CMV and Epstein-Barr virus. A few of the identified cytomegalovirus-associated TCR beta chains were confirmed in vitro to be specific for cytomegalovirus antigens. A further reported finding was that TCR beta sequences accurately predicted the HLA-A and HLA-B alleles for most subjects in the first cohort. Because some donors lacked HLA typing at each locus, the association tests relied only on the typed subset. Because counts were too low, seventeen rarely observed V segments, including chromosome 9 orphons, were excluded from the earlier analysis of 587 of the donors. According to a later analysis, most CMV-associated TCR beta chains appeared to be HLA-restricted, and the HLA associations seemed to be driven largely by CMV exposure. The authors suggested that the approach could potentially be extended to other disease states and immunological phenotypes. Strong co-occurrence of HLA alleles, especially DR and DQ, made assigning TCR associations to individual alleles difficult. Only TCR beta chains were sequenced in this cohort, and the absence of alpha or paired-chain data limited detectable features.

From the germline V gene, CDR1 is SGHDN and CDR2 is FVKESK. Spanning cysteine to phenylalanine, the CDR3 consists of 15 amino acids. Of the read, only the CDR3 DNA is kept; its 45 bases are in frame from base 1. The trim is 0 bases for V and 9 bases for J, with a gap of 15 bases between the germline ends. Remarks on this clone: Its antigen is unknown. No quality values exist for individual bases; no much larger clone is one base distant.

In total, over 600 healthy bone marrow donors made up the cohort. All cohort members were sampled while nominally healthy, although unrecorded immune exposures were likely present. The donor was CMV seropositive and was included in the group of 250 to 350 seropositive cohort members. A peripheral blood sample was collected from each donor, and TCR beta sequencing was performed on peripheral blood mononuclear cells. The Qiagen DNeasy Blood Extraction Kit was used to extract genomic DNA from the blood cell samples. Library creation used the immunoSEQ multiplex PCR assay. For the multiplex PCR, a mixture combining 60 forward primers for TCR Vbeta segments and 13 reverse primers for TCR Jbeta segments was used. A multiplex PCR assay on genomic DNA amplified the CDR3 region of rearranged TCR beta genes. On the Illumina HiSeq System, the amplified TCR beta libraries were sequenced as 87-base-pair reads. Per the source publication's procedure: Across the 700 or so repertoires, a later analysis counted around 80 million unique TCR beta chains, 9 million to 14 million of which were shared by at least two donors. Raw reads were error-corrected and collapsed into unique sequences with a nearest-neighbor algorithm that merged closely related sequences to remove PCR and sequencing errors. V, D and J gene segments were assigned by aligning CDR3 sequences to IMGT reference sequences. For a sequence to be retained, a match of at least six nucleotides was required to both a V gene segment and a J gene segment. A rearrangement was called productive if the CDR3 had no stop codons and remained in frame with V and J, and every other rearrangement was called non-productive. Following IMGT convention, CDR3 was defined as the stretch from the second conserved V-encoded cysteine up to the conserved J-encoded phenylalanine. Sequences without an unambiguous match to a single V gene segment were excluded from the earlier analysis of 450 to 650 of the donors. In an earlier analysis of a few hundred of the donors, V segments were called functional above 56.7% productive rearrangements and were called segregating when the between-donor standard deviation exceeded 5%. A statistical classification framework was built for diagnosing cytomegalovirus status from the catalog of TCR beta chain sequences. A later analysis assigned V and J genes by comparing TCR nucleotide sequences with IMGT/GENE-DB human TR gene sequences. Using the TCRdist pipeline, a later analysis assigned CDR3 sequences along with most-parsimonious VDJ recombination scenarios. In a later analysis, each TCR beta chain was defined by its CDR3 amino acid sequence together with its V-gene family, and reads lacking a unique V-gene family were excluded. To address suspected cross-contamination and a sequencing artifact, a later analysis removed over 500 highly shared, low-generation-probability nucleotide sequences. In a later analysis, a clonal expansion index was calculated for each public chain from normalized within-repertoire ranks of inferred template counts. Generation probabilities in a later analysis came from a VDJ recombination model fitted to out-of-frame rearrangements, and those results were checked against IGoR. In a later analysis, hypergeometric tests were used to score TCR-TCR, TCR-HLA and TCR-CMV co-occurrence, with a repertoire-size bias correction applied to TCR pairs. False discovery rates were estimated in a later analysis by permuting HLA or CMV assignments 20 times. In a later analysis, co-occurring TCRs were grouped using DBSCAN, with TCRdist sequence similarity added in when clustering inside HLA-allele-positive subsets. Repertoires with fewer than 30,000 or more than 120,000 public chains were left out of co-occurrence clustering, as were several repertoires with anomalous nucleotide sharing. TCRdb carries this immuneACCESS record with in-frame sequences only. Its versions omit some clonotypes, under half of them owing to an unresolved V gene in the studies checked, with the rest unexplained. V, J and clone size are taken as reported in that table, and D and trimming were inferred from the DNA itself. The sample has about 140,000 clones on record, around four fifths of them singletons. Around 1.2% of the sample is taken by the ten largest.

The sequence joins TRBV14 to TRBJ2-1; 5 matching bases give a weak D call of TRBD2. This sequence originates from a male donor in good health and CMV-seropositive. Specimen: PBMCs. The encoded CDR3 is CASSQDPWLAGEQFF. The DNA sequence follows: TGTGCCAGCAGCCAAGATCCATGGCTAGCCGGTGAGCAGTTCTTC.